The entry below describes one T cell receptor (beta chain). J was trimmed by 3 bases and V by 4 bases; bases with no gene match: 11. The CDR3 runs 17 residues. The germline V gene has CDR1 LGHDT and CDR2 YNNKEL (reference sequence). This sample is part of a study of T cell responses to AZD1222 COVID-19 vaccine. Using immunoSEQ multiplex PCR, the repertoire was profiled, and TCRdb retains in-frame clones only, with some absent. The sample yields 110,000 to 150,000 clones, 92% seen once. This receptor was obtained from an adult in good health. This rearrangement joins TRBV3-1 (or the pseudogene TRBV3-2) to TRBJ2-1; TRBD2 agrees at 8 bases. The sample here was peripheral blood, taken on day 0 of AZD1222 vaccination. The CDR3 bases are TGTGCCAGCAGCCGGGGGGGTAGCGGGGCTAACTACAATGAGCAGTTCTTC. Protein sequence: CASSRGGSGANYNEQFF.